The 28 T cell receptor beta chains below all came from one sample that was sequenced in a study of cytomegalovirus exposure and HLA in healthy donors. The PCR was carried out with 60 Vbeta primers and 13 Jbeta primers. Sequenced by immunoSEQ multiplex PCR; TCRdb stores in-frame clones only, minus some. The table lists some 100,000 clones, 75% to 90% of them singletons. Sequencing was done on a sample of PBMCs. The receptors come from a man younger than 40 in good health and CMV-seronegative.

V gene TRBV29-1 combines with J gene TRBJ1-1; 10 bases agree with TRBD1. V gave up 4 bases and J gave up 4 bases; unmatched junction bases: 6. The CDR3 contains 14 residues. Germline lookup yields CDR1 SQVTM and CDR2 ANQGSEA. The CDR3 nucleotides are TGCAGCGTTGGGACAGGGGGGGTATCCACTGAAGCTTTCTTT. Translated: CSVGTGGVSTEAFF. The full variable domain, in which reference TRBV29-1 and TRBJ1-1 provide the parts outside the CDR3, is SAVISQKPSRDICQRGTSLTIQCQVDSQVTMMFWYRQQPGQSLTLIATANQGSEATYESGFVIDKFPISRPNLTFSTLTVSNMSPEDSSIYLCSVGTGGVSTEAFFGQGTRLTVV.

The genes are TRBV27 and TRBJ2-6; 8 nucleotides align to TRBD1. CDR3 length equals 17 residues. CDR1 and CDR2 (germline): MNHEY, SMNVEV (reference sequence). J was trimmed by 0 bases and V by 6 bases; bases with no gene match: 7. The CDR3 nucleotides read TGTGCCAGCAGCGGGACAGGAGCATTCTCTGGGGCCAACGTCCTGACTTTC. It codes for CASSGTGAFSGANVLTF.

This chain connects TRBV11-2 to TRBJ1-2, with D hard to call. Trimming took 5 bases from V and 5 from J, leaving 9 bases between them. The CDR3 totals 12 residues. Germline V gives CDR1 SGHAT, CDR2 FQNNGV. CDR3 bases: TGTGCCAGCAGCCAAGTAGATTATGGCTACACCTTC. Amino acid sequence: CASSQVDYGYTF.

The chain carries TRBV4-1 and TRBJ1-4; TRBD1 might be the D (6 bases). Per germline, CDR1 MGHRA and CDR2 YSYEKL. The CDR3 is 16 residues long. V shed 0 bases and J shed 2 bases, with 10 bases lying between them. CDR3 amino acids: CASSQEGTWTNEKLFF. The CDR3 DNA reads TGCGCCAGCAGCCAAGAGGGGACATGGACTAATGAAAAACTGTTTTTT.

This clone was picked up one time. The chain couples TRBV19 to TRBJ2-7, with a tentative D call TRBD2 (6 bases). V lost 3 bases, J lost 0 bases, and 9 bases lay in between. The CDR3 extends over 14 amino acids. Germline lookup yields CDR1 LNHDA and CDR2 SQIVND (reference sequence). CDR3 in DNA: TGTGCCAGTAGTATGGGACTGAGCTCCTACGAGCAGTACTTC. This gives the protein CASSMGLSSYEQYF.

This clone was detected once. The CDR3 bases are TGTGCCAGCAGCTTAGTAAAGGCGGGGCCCACCTACGAGCAGTACTTC. Its translation: CASSLVKAGPTYEQYF. The J gene is TRBJ2-7, the V gene TRBV11-2; possible D gene TRBD2, 6 bases. The CDR3 consists of 16 residues. CDR1 and CDR2 (germline): SGHAT, FQNNGV. Trimming stripped 1 base from V and 2 bases from J, with 15 bases between.

The chain carries TRBV30 and TRBJ2-1; 14 nucleotides match TRBD2. CDR3 length: 15 residues. The ends lost 2 bases at V and 6 bases at J; junction bases unmatched: 3. From germline, CDR1 is GTSNPN and CDR2 SVGIG (reference sequence). The CDR3 coding sequence is TGTGCCTGGAGTCTCGGACTAGCGGGGGGCAATGAGCAGTTCTTC. Amino acid sequence: CAWSLGLAGGNEQFF.

This clone was recorded once. The chain employs TRBV6-1 and TRBJ2-5; 8 nucleotides line up with TRBD1. CDR1 and CDR2 (germline): MNHNS, SASEGT. V lost 6 bases to trimming and J lost 5 bases; unmatched junction nucleotides: 5. This CDR3 has 13 residues. CDR3 coding DNA: TGTGCCAGCAGCTACAGGGGGTGGGAGACCCAGTACTTC. Amino acid sequence: CASSYRGWETQYF.

The J gene is TRBJ2-1, the V gene TRBV28, with 11 nucleotides matching TRBD2. This CDR3 is 14 amino acids long. J was trimmed by 9 bases and V by 7 bases; bases with no gene match: 8. Germline V gene data show CDR1 as MDHEN and CDR2 as SYDVKM. The CDR3 nucleotides read TGTGCCAGCATCCTACTAGCGGGGGTTAGTGAGCAGTTCTTC. Translated, it gives CASILLAGVSEQFF.

The chain employs TRBV9 and TRBJ2-1, with 11 bases matching TRBD2. Germline V gene sequence: CDR1 SGDLS, CDR2 YYNGEE. V shed 0 bases, J shed 3 bases, and the junction held 2 bases outside the gene matches. The CDR3 sequence is 16 residues long. CDR3 DNA sequence: TGTGCCAGCAGCGTAGGGACTAGCGGGCGCTACAATGAGCAGTTCTTC. It codes for CASSVGTSGRYNEQFF.

CDR3 sequence (DNA): TGTGCCAGCAAACAGCCCTCCTACAATGAGCAGTTCTTC. Amino acids: CASKQPSYNEQFF. This chain joins TRBV28 and TRBJ2-1; D unclear. CDR3 length: 13 amino acids. Trimming cost V 7 bases and J 0 bases, with 7 bases left between them. Germline values: CDR1 MDHEN, CDR2 SYDVKM.

This CDR3 reads CASRSTGGTGQPQHF. The CDR3 bases are TGTGCCAGCAGATCGACAGGGGGTACAGGTCAGCCCCAGCATTTT. The genes are TRBV2 and TRBJ1-5, with 9 positions matching TRBD1. The CDR3 covers 15 residues. V shed 6 bases and J 6 bases; nucleotides not matched to a gene: 9. The germline V gene encodes CDR1 SNHLY and CDR2 FYNNEI.

This chain uses TRBV5-5 with TRBJ2-6; TRBD1 aligns across 10 bases. V lost 4 bases to trimming and J lost 0 bases; unmatched junction nucleotides: 4. Germline-derived CDR1 and CDR2 are SGHKS and YYEKEE (reference sequence). The CDR3 is made up of 17 amino acids. The CDR3 nucleotides read TGTGCCAGCAGCCCCGGGACAGGGGTCTCTGGGGCCAACGTCCTGACTTTC. Translated: CASSPGTGVSGANVLTF.

This clone was observed a few times. The V call is TRBV5-1, the J call TRBJ2-2, with TRBD2 matching over 12 bases. Trimming removed 4 bases from V and 5 bases from J; junction bases left unmatched: 9. The CDR3 extends over 17 amino acids. CDR1 is SGHRS, CDR2 YFSETQ, per germline. CDR3 coding DNA: TGCGCCAGCAGCGCTCTAGCGGGAGGGCTGTTTACCGGGGAGCTGTTTTTT. This codes for CASSALAGGLFTGELFF.

The rearrangement joins TRBV27 to TRBJ2-1; 8 bases are shared with TRBD2. The CDR3 consists of 15 residues. Germline CDR1 is MNHEY and CDR2 is SMNVEV (reference sequence). The ends lost 8 bases at V and 5 bases at J; junction bases unmatched: 11. CDR3 region: CASSLTSVRDNEQFF. The CDR3, as DNA: TGTGCCAGCTCATTGACTAGCGTAAGAGACAATGAGCAGTTCTTC.

The chain couples TRBV7-2 to TRBJ1-2; TRBD1 agrees at 7 bases. Trimming at V came to 3 bases and at J to 5 bases, leaving 6 bases not matched to a gene. CDR1 and CDR2 from the germline V gene are SGHTA and FQGNSA. There are 14 residues in the CDR3. CDR3 nucleotides: TGTGCCAGCAGCTTTCCGGGGACAGATTATGGCTACACCTTC. Translating it yields CASSFPGTDYGYTF.

In regard to this clone: Germline and junction disagree at one end, which may indicate a read error. V is TRBV30 and J is TRBJ1-2; D remains unclear. Germline V CDR1 and CDR2: GTSNPN, SVGIG (reference sequence). The CDR3 has 12 residues. CDR3 in amino acids: CAWSRDKDGYAF. The CDR3 DNA is TGTGCCTGGAGCCGCGACAAGGATGGCTACGCCTTC.

This clone has only a few counts. V and J are TRBV5-1 and TRBJ1-4; 7 nucleotides match TRBD1. V trimming: 3 bases; J trimming: 8 bases; junction bases outside the gene matches: 10. Germline V gives CDR1 SGHRS, CDR2 YFSETQ. The CDR3 covers 15 residues. DNA for the CDR3: TGCGCCAGCAGCTGGACTGCAGGGGGGCGAGAAAAACTGTTTTTT. It specifies CASSWTAGGREKLFF.

This chain joins TRBV7-2 and TRBJ1-1; 7 bases are shared with TRBD1. The germline CDR1 and CDR2 sequences are SGHTA and FQGNSA. V gave up 1 base and J gave up 5 bases; unmatched junction bases: 7. This CDR3 comprises 15 residues. As DNA, the CDR3 is TGTGCCAGCAGCTTAGTGGCAGGGGGTAGAACTGAAGCTTTCTTT. Translation: CASSLVAGGRTEAFF. Drawing the rest from reference TRBV7-2 and TRBJ1-1, the complete variable domain is GAGVSQSPSNKVTEKGKDVELRCDPISGHTALYWYRQSLGQGLEFLIYFQGNSAPDKSGLPSDRFSAERTGGSVSTLTIQRTQQEDSAVYLCASSLVAGGRTEAFFGQGTRLTVV.

This chain joins TRBV27 and TRBJ2-1; TRBD1 matches at 8 bases. V lost 5 bases, J lost 5 bases, and 5 bases stayed unmatched. This CDR3 has 14 amino acids. Germline CDR1 is MNHEY and CDR2 is SMNVEV (reference sequence). The CDR3: CASSPTTGDNEQFF. In DNA, the CDR3 is TGTGCCAGCAGTCCCACGACAGGGGACAATGAGCAGTTCTTC.

This clone has more than one count but fewer than ten. This chain joins TRBV7-2 and TRBJ2-1, with D maybe TRBD2 (6 bases). Trimming removed 1 base from V and 0 bases from J, with 7 bases in between. This CDR3 is built from 15 residues. Per germline, CDR1 SGHTA and CDR2 FQGNSA. In DNA, the CDR3 is TGTGCCAGCAGCTTAGTCGGGAGCTCCTACAATGAGCAGTTCTTC. This sequence encodes CASSLVGSSYNEQFF.

A single count supports this clone. The chain employs TRBV11-2 and TRBJ1-2; D is unresolved. V lost 8 bases to trimming and J lost 4 bases, with 8 bases between them. The CDR3 consists of 11 residues. CDR1 and CDR2 (germline): SGHAT, FQNNGV. In DNA form, the CDR3 reads TGTGCCAGCCGTAGCCTCTATGGCTACACCTTC. It encodes CASRSLYGYTF.

The J gene is TRBJ2-2, the V gene TRBV5-6; D gene ambiguous. Trimming removed 2 bases at V and 1 base at J, with 9 bases between. Germline V gene lookup returns CDR1 SGHDT and CDR2 YYEEEE. This CDR3 is built from 15 residues. The CDR3 DNA follows: TGTGCCAGCAGCTTCGATAGTCTGAACACCGGGGAGCTGTTTTTT. Amino acids: CASSFDSLNTGELFF. The whole variable domain, remainder taken from reference TRBV5-6 and TRBJ2-2, is DAGVTQSPTHLIKTRGQQVTLRCSPKSGHDTVSWYQQALGQGPQFIFQYYEEEERQRGNFPDRFSGHQFPNYSSELNVNALLLGDSALYLCASSFDSLNTGELFFGEGSRLTVL.

The chain uses TRBV5-4 and TRBJ2-1; 12 bases fit TRBD2. After removal of 4 bases from V and 1 base from J, the junction contained 3 bases not matched to a gene. The CDR3 runs 16 residues. Germline CDR1 and CDR2: SGHNT and YYREEE (reference sequence). CDR3 residues: CASSATSGSSYNEQFF. The DNA for the CDR3 is TGTGCCAGCAGCGCGACTAGCGGGAGTTCCTACAATGAGCAGTTCTTC.

V gene TRBV5-6 combines with J gene TRBJ2-5; TRBD1 matches 8 bases. Matching the DNA end better, TRBJ2-7 makes the J call doubtful. CDR1 is SGHDT and CDR2 is YYEEEE in the germline V gene. The CDR3 contains 16 residues. CDR3 loop: CASSLTYFGQGYEQYF. In DNA form, the CDR3 reads TGTGCCAGCAGCTTGACATACTTCGGACAGGGCTACGAGCAGTACTTC.

The chain carries TRBV29-1 and TRBJ2-7; D perhaps matches TRBD2 (6 bases). V was trimmed by 3 bases and J by 2 bases, leaving 11 bases between them. The CDR3 consists of 13 residues. The V gene's germline CDR1 is SQVTM and CDR2 ANQGSEA. CDR3 in DNA: TGCAGCGTTGAGACGGCGGGAACCTACGAGCAGTACTTC. Its translation is CSVETAGTYEQYF.

This clone was counted a single time. This chain connects TRBV19 to TRBJ2-7; 7 nucleotides agree with TRBD1. From germline, CDR1 is LNHDA and CDR2 SQIVND (reference sequence). J lost 4 bases, V lost 3 bases, and 9 bases had no gene match. This CDR3 comprises 15 residues. CDR3 in amino acids: CASSILSGQIYEQYF. The DNA of the CDR3 is TGTGCCAGTAGTATCCTGTCGGGACAGATTTACGAGCAGTACTTC.

The chain recombines TRBV5-1 with TRBJ2-1; the D gene is possibly TRBD2 (5 bases). The CDR3 totals 15 residues. Trimming cost V 0 bases and J 10 bases, with 17 bases left between them. Per germline, CDR1 SGHRS and CDR2 YFSETQ. The chain's CDR3 is CASSLELGQRGEQFF. The CDR3 DNA is TGCGCCAGCAGCTTGGAACTAGGTCAGAGAGGCGAGCAGTTCTTC.